These 29 T cell receptor beta chains were sequenced from one sample in a study of cytomegalovirus exposure and HLA in healthy donors. PCR employed 60 Vbeta and 13 Jbeta primers. Sequenced by immunoSEQ multiplex PCR; TCRdb stores in-frame clones only, minus some. Of fewer than 150,000 clones in the sample, roughly 75% are singletons; the top ten hold approximately 7%. What was sequenced was PBMCs. The receptors were gathered from a man aged 35 to 55 in good health and CMV-seropositive.

The genes are TRBV5-6 and TRBJ2-2; a weak D match, TRBD1 (6 bases). Trimming left V 4 bases short and J 2 bases short, with 18 bases between. The germline CDR1 and CDR2 sequences are SGHDT and YYEEEE. The CDR3 runs 17 residues. CDR3 DNA: TGTGCCAGCAGCAGACGAATCGGGACATATAACACCGGGGAGCTGTTTTTT. It specifies CASSRRIGTYNTGELFF.

CDR3 nucleotides: TGTGCCAGCAGTGGGAGGGACAGGGACTTCTACGAGCAGTACTTC. It codes for CASSGRDRDFYEQYF. The gene calls are TRBV6-1 and TRBJ2-7; 9 nucleotides line up with TRBD1. J lost 3 bases, V lost 4 bases, and 7 bases had no gene match. This CDR3 spans 15 amino acids. Germline loops: CDR1 MNHNS, CDR2 SASEGT.

This clone was recorded a few times. The J gene is TRBJ2-1, the V gene TRBV4-1; 9 nucleotides match TRBD1. The CDR3 spans 19 residues. J was trimmed by 5 bases and V by 1 base; bases with no gene match: 15. Germline CDR1 reads MGHRA; CDR2 reads YSYEKL. The CDR3 here is CASSQVFIAGTGKDNEQFF. The CDR3 region has the DNA TGCGCCAGCAGCCAAGTTTTTATCGCCGGGACAGGGAAGGACAATGAGCAGTTCTTC.

The rearrangement links TRBV28 to TRBJ1-1, with 8 positions matching TRBD1. The CDR3 spans 13 residues. Per the germline V gene, CDR1 is MDHEN and CDR2 is SYDVKM. With V trimmed by 4 bases and J by 3 bases, 1 base remained unmatched. The CDR3 here is CASSYRGDTEAFF. In DNA, the CDR3 is TGTGCCAGCAGTTACAGGGGGGACACTGAAGCTTTCTTT.

CDR3 DNA sequence: TGTGCCTGGGACAGAGCCAACTATGGCTACACCTTC. This translates into CAWDRANYGYTF. The chain is built from TRBV30 and TRBJ1-2; D possibly corresponds to TRBD1 (5 bases). CDR1 GTSNPN and CDR2 SVGIG come from the germline V gene (reference sequence). The CDR3 covers 12 residues. Deletions cut 5 bases from V and 2 bases from J, with 9 bases between.

The chain joins TRBV28 to TRBJ1-5, with a weak D call TRBD1 (5 bases). V lost 5 bases, J lost 7 bases, and 9 bases lay in between. The CDR3 spans 12 residues. Germline V gene sequence: CDR1 MDHEN, CDR2 SYDVKM. The CDR3 loop reads CASSAQGQPQHF. In DNA form, the CDR3 reads TGTGCCAGCAGTGCCCAGGGCCAGCCCCAGCATTTT.

The chain combines TRBV30 with TRBJ1-3; D remains ambiguous. The V and J ends lost 0 bases and 0 bases respectively, with 12 bases between them. In germline, CDR1 is GTSNPN, CDR2 SVGIG (reference sequence). This CDR3 spans 16 amino acids. CDR3 amino acids: CAWSVGSPGSGNTIYF. The CDR3 nucleotides are TGTGCCTGGAGTGTCGGGTCACCCGGCTCTGGAAACACCATATATTTT. Looking up the rest from reference TRBV30 and TRBJ1-3 gives the full variable domain: SQTIHQWPATLVQPVGSPLSLECTVEGTSNPNLYWYRQAAGRGLQLLFYSVGIGQISSEVPQNLSASRPQDRQFILSSKKLLLSDSGFYLCAWSVGSPGSGNTIYFGEGSWLTVV.

The CDR3 region has the DNA TGTGCCAGCAGTGTAGGACAGGGGGCGGACTATGGCTACACCTTC. It yields the protein CASSVGQGADYGYTF. The V call is TRBV6-1, the J call TRBJ1-2, with 11 bases that match TRBD1. The germline V gene has CDR1 MNHNS and CDR2 SASEGT. The V gene end was trimmed by 4 bases and the J gene end by 3 bases; junction bases not matched to a gene: 4. This CDR3 spans 15 amino acids.

The chain carries TRBV9 and TRBJ2-6; 7 positions match TRBD1. This CDR3 contains 18 residues. Germline V gene sequence: CDR1 SGDLS, CDR2 YYNGEE. J was trimmed by 2 bases and V by 3 bases; bases with no gene match: 11. The CDR3 region has the DNA TGTGCCAGCAGCGGGGGACAGCCCACCTTAACTGGGGCCAACGTCCTGACTTTC. This translates into CASSGGQPTLTGANVLTF.

By share, this clone ranks as medium-sized. The J gene is TRBJ2-1, the V gene TRBV29-1; maybe TRBD1 (5 bases). V lost 6 bases to trimming and J lost 5 bases, with 20 bases between them. In germline, CDR1 is SQVTM, CDR2 ANQGSEA. This CDR3 region has 15 residues. CDR3 sequence: CSVDLWGPLDNEQFF. DNA of the CDR3: TGCAGCGTGGACCTCTGGGGCCCCCTTGACAATGAGCAGTTCTTC.

The CDR3, as DNA: TGCAGCTCCGCGCAGACTAGCCAAGAGACCCAGTACTTC. As protein: CSSAQTSQETQYF. The chain couples TRBV29-1 to TRBJ2-5, with D possibly TRBD2 on 6 matching bases. Germline V gene data show CDR1 as SQVTM and CDR2 as ANQGSEA. CDR3 length equals 13 residues. V shed 8 bases and J shed 1 base, with 14 bases lying between them.

The chain joins TRBV5-4 to TRBJ2-5; 8 positions match TRBD2. This CDR3 is 13 amino acids long. Looked up from germline, CDR1 is SGHNT and CDR2 is YYREEE (reference sequence). The CDR3 loop reads CAATSGGLETQYF. Written as DNA, the CDR3 is TGTGCAGCCACTTCGGGGGGGCTGGAGACCCAGTACTTC.

This chain links TRBV6-1 with TRBJ2-1; 10 bases agree with TRBD2. The J segment lost 0 bases and the V segment lost 2 bases, leaving 7 bases of the junction unmatched. The germline gives CDR1 MNHNS, CDR2 SASEGT. The CDR3 is made up of 18 amino acids. CDR3 region: CASSEWGGLASSYNEQFF. CDR3 nucleotides: TGTGCCAGCAGTGAATGGGGGGGACTAGCGAGCTCCTACAATGAGCAGTTCTTC.

The gene calls are TRBV19 and TRBJ1-1, with a tentative D call TRBD1 (6 bases). The V gene's germline CDR1 is LNHDA and CDR2 SQIVND (reference sequence). CDR3 length equals 14 residues. Trimming removed 6 bases from V and 8 bases from J, with 19 bases in between. The CDR3 region is CASSLAGAAGEAFF. The CDR3, as DNA: TGTGCCAGTAGCTTGGCGGGGGCGGCGGGGGAAGCTTTCTTT.

The chain employs TRBV29-1 and TRBJ1-2, with 11 bases fitting TRBD1. Germline values: CDR1 SQVTM, CDR2 ANQGSEA. The J segment lost 8 bases and the V segment lost 0 bases, leaving 11 bases of the junction unmatched. The CDR3 runs 16 residues. The CDR3 sequence: CSVEDRDRGTSGGYTF. CDR3 coding DNA: TGCAGCGTTGAAGATCGGGACAGGGGGACGTCGGGAGGCTACACCTTC.

J is TRBJ2-7 and V is TRBV5-1, with 7 bases lining up with TRBD1. There are 15 residues in the CDR3. CDR1 and CDR2 (germline): SGHRS, YFSETQ. V dropped 2 bases and J dropped 0; count of bases not matched to a gene: 5. The CDR3 sequence is CASSFAAGGSYEQYF. The CDR3 nucleotides read TGCGCCAGCAGCTTTGCAGCAGGGGGCTCCTACGAGCAGTACTTC.

This chain links TRBV2 with TRBJ2-7; TRBD2 agrees at 8 bases. With V trimmed by 2 bases and J by 7 bases, 10 bases remained unmatched. This CDR3 comprises 15 residues. Germline CDR1 and CDR2: SNHLY and FYNNEI. The CDR3 sequence is CASSEPGRGAGEQYF. The CDR3 region has the DNA TGTGCCAGCAGTGAACCTGGGCGGGGGGCTGGGGAGCAGTACTTC.

The chain combines TRBV19 with TRBJ2-3; a possible D gene is TRBD1 (8 bases). Looked up from germline, CDR1 is LNHDA and CDR2 is SQIVND (reference sequence). This CDR3 contains 14 residues. Trimming removed 5 bases at V and 6 bases at J, with 15 bases between. The CDR3 loop is CASSYGQGGDTQYF. In nucleotides, the CDR3 is TGTGCCAGTAGTTACGGACAGGGAGGGGATACGCAGTATTTT.

This clone was found once. The chain carries TRBV7-2 and TRBJ1-2, with TRBD1 matching over 9 bases. V was pared by 2 bases and J by 6 bases, with 4 bases of the junction left unmatched. The CDR3 runs to 14 residues. Germline loops: CDR1 SGHTA, CDR2 FQGNSA. The CDR3 region is CASSLQQGADGYTF. The CDR3 nucleotides are TGTGCCAGCAGCTTACAACAGGGGGCGGATGGCTACACCTTC.

The chain uses TRBV6-5 and TRBJ1-1; the match to TRBD1 covers 10 bases. This CDR3 is built from 15 residues. The V gene's germline CDR1 is MNHEY and CDR2 SVGAGI. V lost 11 bases and J lost 4; bases outside the gene matches: 13. As DNA, the CDR3 is TGTGCCGCCGGGGGGACAGGGGAGTGGGTCACTGAAGCTTTCTTT. Protein sequence: CAAGGTGEWVTEAFF.

The chain carries TRBV10-1 and TRBJ1-1, with D unresolved. Germline CDR1 and CDR2: WNHNN and SYGVQD (reference sequence). Deletions cut 2 bases from V and 1 base from J, with 5 bases between. The CDR3 runs 13 residues. In DNA form, the CDR3 reads TGCGCCAGCAGTGAGGGGCCGAACACTGAAGCTTTCTTT. It translates to CASSEGPNTEAFF.

This chain joins TRBV6-6 and TRBJ1-2, with D tentatively TRBD1 (6 bases). V was shortened by 4 bases and J by 3 bases, with 12 bases between the two germline ends. Germline lookup yields CDR1 MNHNY and CDR2 SVGAGI (reference sequence). The CDR3 loop spans 14 amino acids. The CDR3 protein is CASSLDRTHYGYTF. DNA of the CDR3: TGTGCCAGCAGTTTAGACAGGACCCACTATGGCTACACCTTC.

This clone was seen a handful of times. This rearrangement joins TRBV5-6 to TRBJ2-3; TRBD2 is a possible D gene (6 bases). Looked up from germline, CDR1 is SGHDT and CDR2 is YYEEEE. V lost 4 bases and J lost 5, with 17 bases in between. This CDR3 has 15 residues. CDR3 sequence: CASSPQGRLGDTQYF. The CDR3 DNA is TGTGCCAGCAGCCCCCAAGGGAGGTTAGGAGATACGCAGTATTTT.

V usage is TRBV5-1 and J usage is TRBJ2-7; 7 bases are shared with TRBD1. There are 17 residues in the CDR3. J lost 3 bases, V lost 4 bases, and 16 bases had no gene match. Germline lookup yields CDR1 SGHRS and CDR2 YFSETQ. The CDR3 coding sequence is TGCGCCAGCAGCCGATCCAGGACAGGCCTGGGGTACTACGAGCAGTACTTC. It specifies CASSRSRTGLGYYEQYF.

This chain joins TRBV27 and TRBJ2-1, with D perhaps matching TRBD2 (6 bases). Germline V gives CDR1 MNHEY, CDR2 SMNVEV (reference sequence). This CDR3 region has 14 residues. Trimming stripped 6 bases from V and 7 bases from J, with 16 bases between. As DNA, the CDR3 is TGTGCCAGCAGCGCGCGGGGCGGTGGGAATGAGCAGTTCTTC. Its protein product is CASSARGGGNEQFF.

This chain connects TRBV5-1 to TRBJ1-3; D unresolved. The CDR3 has 13 amino acids. Germline V CDR1 and CDR2: SGHRS, YFSETQ. The V and J ends lost 0 bases and 8 bases respectively, with 9 bases between them. CDR3 loop: CASSLAPSDTIYF. CDR3 sequence (DNA): TGCGCCAGCAGCTTGGCCCCGTCGGACACCATATATTTT.

The rearrangement links TRBV18 to TRBJ2-7, with D possibly TRBD2 on 6 matching bases. CDR3 size: 14 residues. Trimming removed 1 base from V and 4 bases from J, with 11 bases in between. CDR1 KGHSH and CDR2 LQKENI come from the germline V gene. CDR3: CASSPLGEVYEQYF. The CDR3, as DNA: TGTGCCAGCTCACCACTGGGGGAGGTTTACGAGCAGTACTTC.

The rearrangement links TRBV28 to TRBJ1-1; no reliable D call. The CDR3 has 13 residues. Trimming took 5 bases from V and 8 from J, leaving 15 bases between them. CDR1 is MDHEN, CDR2 SYDVKM, per germline. The CDR3 sequence: CASSQPWPPEAFF. The CDR3 DNA reads as TGTGCCAGCAGTCAACCGTGGCCACCCGAAGCTTTCTTT. Based on the CDR3 plus reference TRBV28 and TRBJ1-1, the full variable domain is DVKVTQSSRYLVKRTGEKVFLECVQDMDHENMFWYRQDPGLGLRLIYFSYDVKMKEKGDIPEGYSVSREKKERFSLILESASTNQTSMYLCASSQPWPPEAFFGQGTRLTVV.

V and J are TRBV7-9 and TRBJ1-5; D unclear. The CDR3 has 14 amino acids. V was cut by 3 bases and J by 6 bases, with 12 bases left in between. Per the germline V gene, CDR1 is SEHNR and CDR2 is FQNEAQ (reference sequence). CDR3 region: CASSLAPGGQPQHF. DNA of the CDR3: TGTGCCAGCAGCTTGGCCCCAGGAGGTCAGCCCCAGCATTTT. Full variable domain (missing parts from reference TRBV7-9 and TRBJ1-5): DTGVSQNPRHKITKRGQNVTFRCDPISEHNRLYWYRQTLGQGPEFLTYFQNEAQLEKSRLLSDRFSAERPKGSFSTLEIQRTEQGDSAMYLCASSLAPGGQPQHFGDGTRLSIL.